This paragraph covers one TCR beta chain sequence. In this sample, this clonotype turned up a few times. Its specific antigen is unknown. Base qualities were left out, and no much larger clone turns up one base away. This sample was sequenced with an Illumina HiSeq 2500. Quantitative 5'-RACE with molecular barcodes was used to prepare TCR beta libraries. For the original study's pipeline: A new computational method based on a probabilistic model of VDJ rearrangement was used to identify disease-linked TCR variants. The public reads were reanalyzed by TCRdb: fastp trimming at Q25, MiXCR alignment, in-frame beta chains only. Rows with a matching CDR3 protein are joined into one entry that keeps the most common DNA and genes. The V and J calls reflect TCRdb's pipeline rather than the authors' work. The sample has some 39,000 distinct CDR3 sequences on record, about 10% of them singletons. The biggest ten clones account for around 21% of the sample.

This sample was taken from a study of CD8 T cells in ankylosing spondylitis (dated by TCRdb to between 2016 and 2019). About the investigation overall: To find TCR variants linked to disease, the study profiled T cell receptor beta repertoires in ankylosing spondylitis patients and healthy donors. Peripheral blood samples were taken, and synovial fluid was additionally collected from ankylosing spondylitis patients. The whole study cohort included about a hundred healthy donors and 20 to 30 ankylosing spondylitis patients. General conclusions and limits of the study: The disease-linked clones were reported to be significantly enriched in matched synovial fluid samples from ankylosing spondylitis patients. Some motif variants were previously reported in synovial fluid and blood of reactive arthritis patients, suggesting common disease-initiation mechanisms. A TCR beta motif made up of about eight highly homologous amino acid variants appeared to be characteristic of blood from ankylosing spondylitis patients. In peripheral blood, the disease-linked clones were found at relatively low frequencies and had a CD8+ phenotype.

Synovial fluid samples were matched to blood samples from the same ankylosing spondylitis patients. According to the germline V gene, CDR1 reads SGHTA and CDR2 reads FQGNSA. Trimming removed 2 bases from V and 4 bases from J, leaving 10 bases between the germline ends. The CDR3 runs 14 amino acids, cysteine and phenylalanine included. Only CDR3 DNA is held: 42 bases, read in frame from base 1. The receptor chain draws on TRBV7-2 and TRBJ2-3, with no D gene named confidently. The TCR sequence derives from a male donor with ankylosing spondylitis. The sequenced sample was synovial fluid, either unsorted or a sorted T cell fraction (not recorded which). The bases are TGTGCCAGCAGCTTATTTGGTTCTGCAGATACGCAGTATTTT. The encoded protein is CASSLFGSADTQYF.